This TCR beta chain was sequenced in a study of shared clonotypes between healthy human individuals. General observations from the study: Genetic and exposure-history diversity was limited by the few donors.

Note on this clone: What it recognizes is unknown.

Germline V gene sequence: CDR1 GTSNPN, CDR2 SVGIG (reference sequence). This CDR3 region has 15 residues. Trimming took 2 bases from V and 1 from J, leaving 14 bases between them. When samples were unsorted, around 90 million PBMCs were used for genomic DNA. Each PCR replicate run on unsorted PBMC took in approximately 310 ng DNA, 25,000 to 30,000 T cell genomes. Produced via immunoSEQ multiplex PCR; TCRdb's table is partial and in-frame only. The top ten hold 13% of the sample, which has 490,000 or so clones, about 82% seen once. The V gene is TRBV30, the J gene TRBJ1-2, with D tentatively TRBD1 (6 bases). This TCR was recovered from a middle-aged woman in good health. Some clones in this sample may be carry-over from other donors' samples. The material sequenced was PBMCs. The CDR3 region has the DNA TGTGCCTGGAGTCCCGGGACATCGTATAACTATGGCTACACCTTC. This translates into CAWSPGTSYNYGYTF.